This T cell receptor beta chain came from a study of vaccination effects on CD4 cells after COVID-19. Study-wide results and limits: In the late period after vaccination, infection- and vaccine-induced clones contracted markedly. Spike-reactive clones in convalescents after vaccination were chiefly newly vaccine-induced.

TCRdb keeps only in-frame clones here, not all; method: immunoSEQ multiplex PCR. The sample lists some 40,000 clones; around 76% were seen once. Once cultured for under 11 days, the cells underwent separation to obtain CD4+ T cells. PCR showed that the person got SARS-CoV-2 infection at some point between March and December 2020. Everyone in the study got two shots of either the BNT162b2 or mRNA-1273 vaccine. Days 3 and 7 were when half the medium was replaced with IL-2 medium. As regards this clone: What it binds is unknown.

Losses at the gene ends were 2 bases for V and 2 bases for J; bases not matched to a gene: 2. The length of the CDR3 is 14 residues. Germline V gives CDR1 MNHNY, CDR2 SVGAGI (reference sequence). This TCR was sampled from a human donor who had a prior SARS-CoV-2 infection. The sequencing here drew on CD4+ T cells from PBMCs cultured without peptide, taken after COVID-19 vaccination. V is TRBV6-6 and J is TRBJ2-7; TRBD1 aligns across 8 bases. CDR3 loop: CASSYGQGTYEQYF. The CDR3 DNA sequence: TGTGCCAGCAGTTACGGACAGGGAACCTACGAGCAGTACTTC.